This T cell receptor (beta chain) was captured by sequencing in a study of CD8 T cells in ankylosing spondylitis (dated by TCRdb to about 2017). Regarding the study in general: The study set out to find disease-linked TCR variants by profiling T cell receptor beta repertoires in ankylosing spondylitis patients and healthy donors. In total, the full study cohort was made up of approximately 99 healthy donors and roughly 27 ankylosing spondylitis patients. Samples of peripheral blood were taken, and for ankylosing spondylitis patients, synovial fluid was collected as well. The paper's findings and limits, for the study overall: The disease-linked clones showed a CD8+ phenotype and occurred at relatively low frequencies in peripheral blood. The disease-linked clones were reported as significantly enriched in matched synovial fluid samples from ankylosing spondylitis patients. Some TCR beta motif variants had previously been reported in synovial fluid and blood of reactive arthritis patients, which suggested common disease-initiation mechanisms. Blood from ankylosing spondylitis patients appeared to be characterized by a TCR beta motif made up of 8 or 9 highly homologous amino acid variants.

Sequencing used an Illumina HiSeq 2500. Quantitative 5'-RACE with molecular barcodes was used to prepare TCR beta libraries. For the original study's pipeline: A new computational method, built on a probabilistic model of VDJ rearrangement, was used to identify disease-linked TCR variants. TCRdb handled the public reads itself, with Q25 trimming in fastp and clone calling in MiXCR, and kept productive beta chains. Every distinct CDR3 protein forms one entry, paired with its most common genes and DNA. The V and J calls here are based on TCRdb, not the publication. The sample table contains approximately 150,000 distinct CDR3 sequences; only one count was recorded for 25% to 35% of them. The ten largest clones represent approximately 5.9% of the sample. The cysteine opens and the phenylalanine closes a CDR3 of 16 amino acids. Only the CDR3 region is kept as DNA, spanning 48 bases read in frame from base 1. CDR1 and CDR2, per the germline V gene, are SGHDT and YYEEEE. V was cut back by 4 bases and J by 5 bases, leaving a gap of 22 bases between them.

Only a few counts were recorded for this clonotype. The antigen it recognizes is unknown. Base qualities are not provided; no much larger clone lies one nucleotide away. Synovial fluid samples were matched to blood samples from the same ankylosing spondylitis patients. The sequencing input was synovial fluid, either unsorted or a sorted T cell fraction (not recorded which). The sequence derives from a male donor with ankylosing spondylitis. The chain is assembled from TRBV5-6 and TRBJ2-7, with the D gene tentatively TRBD1 or TRBD2, based on 5 matching bases in each. The CDR3: CASSPLTGPKIDEQYF. The nucleotides read TGTGCCAGCAGCCCTCTAACGGGACCCAAGATCGACGAGCAGTACTTC.